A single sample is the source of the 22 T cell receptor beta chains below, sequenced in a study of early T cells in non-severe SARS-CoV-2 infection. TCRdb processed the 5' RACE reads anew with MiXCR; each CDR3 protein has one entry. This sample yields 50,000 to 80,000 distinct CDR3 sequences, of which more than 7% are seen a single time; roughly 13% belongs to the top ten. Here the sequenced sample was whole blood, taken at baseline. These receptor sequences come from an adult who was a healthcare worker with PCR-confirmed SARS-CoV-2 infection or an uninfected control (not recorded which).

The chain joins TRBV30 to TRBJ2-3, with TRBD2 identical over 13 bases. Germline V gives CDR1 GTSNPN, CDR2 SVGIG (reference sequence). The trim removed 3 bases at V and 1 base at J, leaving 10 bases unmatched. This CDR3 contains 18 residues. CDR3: CAWRETSGRAFGTDTQYF. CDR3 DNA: TGTGCCTGGAGAGAAACTAGCGGGAGGGCCTTCGGCACAGATACGCAGTATTTT.

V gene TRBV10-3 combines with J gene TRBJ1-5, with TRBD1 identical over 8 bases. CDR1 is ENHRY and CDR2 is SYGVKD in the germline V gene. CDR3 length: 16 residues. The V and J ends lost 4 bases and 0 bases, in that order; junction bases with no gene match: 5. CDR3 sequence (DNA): TGTGCCATCAGTGTAGGGACAGGCAATAGCAATCAGCCCCAGCATTTT. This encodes CAISVGTGNSNQPQHF.

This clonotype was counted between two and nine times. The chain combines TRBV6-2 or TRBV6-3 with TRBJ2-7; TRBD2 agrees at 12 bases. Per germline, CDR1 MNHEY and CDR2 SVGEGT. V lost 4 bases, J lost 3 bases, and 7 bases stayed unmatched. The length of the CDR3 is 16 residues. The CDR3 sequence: CASSSRTSGEFYEQYF. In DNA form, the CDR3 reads TGTGCCAGCAGTTCAAGGACTAGCGGGGAGTTCTACGAGCAGTACTTC.

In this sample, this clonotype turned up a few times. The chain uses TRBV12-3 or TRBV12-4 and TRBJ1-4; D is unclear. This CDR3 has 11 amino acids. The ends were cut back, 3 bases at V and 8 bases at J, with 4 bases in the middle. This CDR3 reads CASSFREKLFF. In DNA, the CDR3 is TGTGCCAGCAGTTTTCGGGAAAAACTGTTTTTT.

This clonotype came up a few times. The CDR3 spells CASRLRDFSTGELFF. The CDR3 nucleotides are TGTGCCAGCAGGCTCCGGGACTTTTCTACCGGGGAGCTGTTTTTT. The V call is TRBV3-1, the J call TRBJ2-2; weak D call: TRBD2 (6 bases). V dropped 6 bases and J dropped 5 bases, with 16 bases sitting between them. Germline V gene data show CDR1 as LGHDT and CDR2 as YNNKEL (reference sequence). The CDR3 length is 15 residues.

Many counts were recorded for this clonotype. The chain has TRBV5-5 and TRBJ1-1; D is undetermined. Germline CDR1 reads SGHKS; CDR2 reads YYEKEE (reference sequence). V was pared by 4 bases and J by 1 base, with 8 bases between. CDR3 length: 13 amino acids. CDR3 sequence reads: CASSGDSNTEAFF. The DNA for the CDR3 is TGTGCCAGCAGCGGGGATTCGAACACTGAAGCTTTCTTT.

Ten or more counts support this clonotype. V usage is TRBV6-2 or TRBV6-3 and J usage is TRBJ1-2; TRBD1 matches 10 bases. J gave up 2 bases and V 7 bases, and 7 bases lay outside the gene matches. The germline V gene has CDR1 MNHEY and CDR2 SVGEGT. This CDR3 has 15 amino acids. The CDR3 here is CASTFPGQGNYGYTF. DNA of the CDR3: TGTGCCAGCACTTTCCCGGGACAGGGGAACTATGGCTACACCTTC.

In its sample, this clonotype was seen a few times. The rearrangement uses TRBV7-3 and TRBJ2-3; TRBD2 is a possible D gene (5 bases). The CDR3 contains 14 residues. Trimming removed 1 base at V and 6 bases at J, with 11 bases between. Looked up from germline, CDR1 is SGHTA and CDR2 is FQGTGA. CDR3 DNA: TGTGCCAGCAGCTTAAATCCGGGAACGGATACGCAGTATTTT. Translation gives CASSLNPGTDTQYF.

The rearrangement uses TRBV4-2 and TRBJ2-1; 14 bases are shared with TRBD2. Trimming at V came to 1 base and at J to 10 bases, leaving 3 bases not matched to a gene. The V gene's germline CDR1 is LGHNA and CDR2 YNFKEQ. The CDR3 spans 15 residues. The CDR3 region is CASSQGLAGGDEQFF. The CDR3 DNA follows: TGTGCCAGCAGCCAAGGACTAGCGGGAGGGGACGAGCAGTTCTTC.

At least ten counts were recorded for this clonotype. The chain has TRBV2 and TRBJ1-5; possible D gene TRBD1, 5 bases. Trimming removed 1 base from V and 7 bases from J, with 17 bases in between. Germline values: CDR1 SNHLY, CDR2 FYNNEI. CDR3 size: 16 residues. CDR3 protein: CASSEVRGSGKQPQHF. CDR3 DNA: TGTGCCAGCAGTGAAGTTAGGGGCAGTGGGAAACAGCCCCAGCATTTT.

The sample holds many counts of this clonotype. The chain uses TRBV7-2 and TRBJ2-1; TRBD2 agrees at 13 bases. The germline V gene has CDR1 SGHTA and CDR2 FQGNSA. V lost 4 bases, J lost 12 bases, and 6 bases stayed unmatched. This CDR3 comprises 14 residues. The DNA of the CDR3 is TGTGCCAGCAGCTCCGGACTAGCGGGAGTCGGGCAGTTCTTC. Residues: CASSSGLAGVGQFF.

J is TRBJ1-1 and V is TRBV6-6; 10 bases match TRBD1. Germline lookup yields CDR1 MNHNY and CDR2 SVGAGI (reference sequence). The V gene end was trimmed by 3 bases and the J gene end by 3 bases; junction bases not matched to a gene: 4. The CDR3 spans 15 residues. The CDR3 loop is CASSYPGQGDTEAFF. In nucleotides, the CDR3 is TGTGCCAGCAGTTATCCCGGACAGGGGGACACTGAAGCTTTCTTT.

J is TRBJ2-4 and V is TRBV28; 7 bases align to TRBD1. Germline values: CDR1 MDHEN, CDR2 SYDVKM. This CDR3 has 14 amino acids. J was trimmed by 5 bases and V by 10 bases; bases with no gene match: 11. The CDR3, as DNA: TGTGCCACCATCAACCGGGGACAGCAAAACATTCAGTACTTC. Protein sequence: CATINRGQQNIQYF.

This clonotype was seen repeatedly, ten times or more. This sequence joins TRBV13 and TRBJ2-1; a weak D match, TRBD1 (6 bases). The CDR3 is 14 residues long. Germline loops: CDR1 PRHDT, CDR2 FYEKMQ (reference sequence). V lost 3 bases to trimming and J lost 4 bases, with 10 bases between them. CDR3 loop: CASSLGAWYNEQFF. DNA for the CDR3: TGTGCCAGCAGCTTGGGGGCCTGGTACAATGAGCAGTTCTTC.

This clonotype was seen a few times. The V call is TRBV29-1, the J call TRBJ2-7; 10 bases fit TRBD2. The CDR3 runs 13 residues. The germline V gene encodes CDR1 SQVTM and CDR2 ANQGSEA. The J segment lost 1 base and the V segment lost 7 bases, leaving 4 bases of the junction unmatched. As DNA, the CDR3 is TGCAGCGCTAGGACTAGCGGATCCTACGAGCAGTACTTC. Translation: CSARTSGSYEQYF.

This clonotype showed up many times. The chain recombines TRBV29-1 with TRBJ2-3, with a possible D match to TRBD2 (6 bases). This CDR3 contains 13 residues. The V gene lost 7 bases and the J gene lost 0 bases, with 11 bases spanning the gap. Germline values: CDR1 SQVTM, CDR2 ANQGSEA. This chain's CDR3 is CSATGTSTDTQYF. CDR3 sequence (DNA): TGCAGCGCGACCGGGACTAGCACAGATACGCAGTATTTT.

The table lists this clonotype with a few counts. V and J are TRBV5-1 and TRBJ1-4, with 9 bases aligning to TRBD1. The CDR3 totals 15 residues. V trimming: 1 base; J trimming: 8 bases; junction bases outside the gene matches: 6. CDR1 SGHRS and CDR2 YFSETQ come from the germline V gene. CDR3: CASSLLQGAGEKLFF. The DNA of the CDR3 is TGCGCCAGCAGCTTGCTACAGGGGGCAGGGGAAAAACTGTTTTTT.

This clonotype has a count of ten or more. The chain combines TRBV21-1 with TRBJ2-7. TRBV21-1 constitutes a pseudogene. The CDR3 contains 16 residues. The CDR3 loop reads CASSKTVDGCSHEQYF. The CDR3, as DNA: TGTGCCAGCAGCAAAACAGTGGACGGCTGCTCCCACGAGCAGTACTTC.

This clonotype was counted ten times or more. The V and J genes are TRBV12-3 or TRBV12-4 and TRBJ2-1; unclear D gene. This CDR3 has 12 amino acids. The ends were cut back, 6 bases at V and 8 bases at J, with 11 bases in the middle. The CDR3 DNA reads TGTGCCAGCAGCCTTTTTGGGGATGAGCAGTTCTTC. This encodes CASSLFGDEQFF.

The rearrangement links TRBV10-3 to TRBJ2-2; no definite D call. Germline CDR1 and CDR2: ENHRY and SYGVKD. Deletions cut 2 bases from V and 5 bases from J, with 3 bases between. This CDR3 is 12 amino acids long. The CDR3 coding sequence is TGTGCCATCAGTGAGGGGACCGGGGAGCTGTTTTTT. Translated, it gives CAISEGTGELFF.

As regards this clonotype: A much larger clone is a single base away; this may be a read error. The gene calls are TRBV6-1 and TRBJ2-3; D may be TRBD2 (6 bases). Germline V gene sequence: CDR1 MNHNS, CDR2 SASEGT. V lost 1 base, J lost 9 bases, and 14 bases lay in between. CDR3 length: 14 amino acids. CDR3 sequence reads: CASSEEGRGKTQYF. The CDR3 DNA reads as TGTGCCAGCAGTGAAGAGGGACGGGGGAAGACGCAGTATTTT.

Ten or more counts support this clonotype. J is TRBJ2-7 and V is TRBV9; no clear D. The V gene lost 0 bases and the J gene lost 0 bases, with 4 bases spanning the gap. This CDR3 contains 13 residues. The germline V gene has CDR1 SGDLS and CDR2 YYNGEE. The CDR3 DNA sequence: TGTGCCAGCAGCGTAGCCGGCTCCTACGAGCAGTACTTC. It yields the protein CASSVAGSYEQYF. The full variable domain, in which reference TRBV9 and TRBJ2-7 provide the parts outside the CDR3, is DSGVTQTPKHLITATGQRVTLRCSPRSGDLSVYWYQQSLDQGLQFLIQYYNGEERAKGNILERFSAQQFPDLHSELNLSSLELGDSALYFCASSVAGSYEQYFGPGTRLTVT.